One and the same sample provided the 14 T cell receptor beta chains below, sequenced in a study of beta chain features in type 1 diabetes. Expressed TCRB transcripts were sequenced because the entire RNA isolate underwent reverse transcription. Repertoires were generated with immunoSEQ multiplex PCR, while TCRdb's copy carries only in-frame clones and drops some. The sample carries over 150,000 clones, about 8.1% recorded once. The specimen was central memory CD4+ T cells from blood. The receptors come from a man aged 18 to 35 in good health.

This clone occurred a few times. The V gene is TRBV28, the J gene TRBJ2-2; D possibly corresponds to TRBD1 (6 bases). There are 16 residues in the CDR3. CDR1 and CDR2 from the germline V gene are MDHEN and SYDVKM. Trimming shortened V by 7 bases and J by 1 base, and 16 bases separated the two germline ends. CDR3 protein: CASIKPLTGNTGELFF. Written as DNA, the CDR3 is TGTGCCAGCATCAAGCCCTTGACAGGGAACACCGGGGAGCTGTTTTTT.

This clone appeared a few times. The chain is built from TRBV6-1 and TRBJ1-1; D call uncertain. The CDR3 totals 11 residues. Trimming stripped 5 bases from V and 9 bases from J, with 10 bases between. Germline CDR1 is MNHNS and CDR2 is SASEGT. CDR3 in amino acids: CASSYDKKAFF. The CDR3 DNA reads TGTGCCAGCAGTTACGACAAGAAAGCTTTCTTT.

In its sample, this clone was seen a few times. In DNA, the CDR3 is TGTGCCAGCAGCTTACCGGGATCCGCTAACTATGGCTACACCTTC. This encodes CASSLPGSANYGYTF. The V call is TRBV5-6, the J call TRBJ1-2; D is unresolved. Trimming shortened V by 2 bases and J by 0 bases, and 11 bases separated the two germline ends. Per germline, CDR1 SGHDT and CDR2 YYEEEE. This CDR3 spans 15 amino acids.

This clone was seen a few times. CDR3 in DNA: TGTGCCAGCAGTCGCTTAGGACAGGGGCAGGGTGAGCAGTTCTTC. It codes for CASSRLGQGQGEQFF. The chain carries TRBV6-6 and TRBJ2-1; 9 bases agree with TRBD1. Per germline, CDR1 MNHNY and CDR2 SVGAGI (reference sequence). With 5 bases clipped from V and 9 bases from J, the junction kept 11 bases outside the gene matches. This CDR3 spans 15 amino acids.

The chain uses TRBV25-1 and TRBJ1-3, with D possibly matching TRBD1 (6 bases). There are 14 residues in the CDR3. Trimming left V 1 base short and J 5 bases short, with 9 bases between. Germline V gives CDR1 MGHDK, CDR2 SYGVNS. The CDR3 DNA reads as TGTGCCAGCAGTGAATCAGGGGAAAGAAACACCATATATTTT. As protein: CASSESGERNTIYF.

This clone appeared a few times. The rearrangement links TRBV30 to TRBJ2-5; TRBD1 aligns across 7 bases. The V gene's germline CDR1 is GTSNPN and CDR2 SVGIG (reference sequence). V lost 4 bases and J lost 5; bases outside the gene matches: 4. This CDR3 is 12 amino acids long. CDR3 in amino acids: CAWKQGFETQYF. Written as DNA, the CDR3 is TGTGCCTGGAAACAGGGGTTTGAGACCCAGTACTTC. The full variable domain, rest sourced from reference TRBV30 and TRBJ2-5, is SQTIHQWPATLVQPVGSPLSLECTVEGTSNPNLYWYRQAAGRGLQLLFYSVGIGQISSEVPQNLSASRPQDRQFILSSKKLLLSDSGFYLCAWKQGFETQYFGPGTRLLVL.

The genes are TRBV28 and TRBJ1-1; the match to TRBD1 covers 9 bases. Trimming took 6 bases from V and 5 from J; bases not matched to a gene: 10. The germline gives CDR1 MDHEN, CDR2 SYDVKM. The CDR3 has 15 amino acids. The CDR3 DNA follows: TGTGCCAGCAGGGTAGCGGGGACAGGGAGGACTGAAGCTTTCTTT. The encoded protein is CASRVAGTGRTEAFF.

This clone was detected ten times or more. V and J are TRBV7-9 and TRBJ2-3; D is uncertain. CDR1 and CDR2 (germline): SEHNR, FQNEAQ (reference sequence). The CDR3 has 15 amino acids. V was cut by 1 base and J by 1 base, with 9 bases left in between. CDR3 DNA sequence: TGTGCCAGCAGCTTAGGTGGCCAAGGCACAGATACGCAGTATTTT. It is translated as CASSLGGQGTDTQYF.

This clone was recorded a few times. The chain links TRBV27 to TRBJ2-1; D is uncertain. Trimming shortened V by 4 bases and J by 8 bases, and 15 bases separated the two germline ends. The CDR3 is made up of 14 amino acids. The germline gives CDR1 MNHEY, CDR2 SMNVEV (reference sequence). The CDR3 bases are TGTGCCAGCAGTTCCCGACTTGCAATCCATGAGCAGTTCTTC. Amino acid sequence: CASSSRLAIHEQFF.

This clone occurred many times. The DNA for the CDR3 is TGTGCCAGCGAGAGGGCCTACGAGCAGTACTTC. Translating it yields CASERAYEQYF. This chain links TRBV7-3 with TRBJ2-7, with D possibly being TRBD2 (5 bases). Trimming took 8 bases from V and 2 from J, leaving 7 bases between them. Germline V lookup: CDR1 SGHTA, CDR2 FQGTGA. The CDR3 contains 11 residues.

The rearrangement uses TRBV6-5 and TRBJ2-5; 8 bases match TRBD1. From germline, CDR1 is MNHEY and CDR2 SVGAGI. The CDR3 loop spans 16 amino acids. J was trimmed by 4 bases and V by 0 bases; bases with no gene match: 7. The DNA of the CDR3 is TGTGCCAGCAGTTACTCCCCGTTCAGGGGGCGAGAGACCCAGTACTTC. Protein sequence: CASSYSPFRGRETQYF.

The chain links TRBV6-5 to TRBJ2-7, with a tentative D call TRBD2 (6 bases). The germline V and J ends were trimmed by 6 bases and 3 bases, with 15 bases remaining between them. Germline V gene lookup returns CDR1 MNHEY and CDR2 SVGAGI. The CDR3 contains 14 residues. For the CDR3, the DNA is TGTGCCAGCAGGCCCCGGCGGGAAAACTACGAGCAGTACTTC. It yields the protein CASRPRRENYEQYF.

This clone was found many times. The rearrangement uses TRBV21-1 and TRBJ1-6; TRBD1 is the table's D call and was not checked against the DNA. TRBV21-1 is an annotated pseudogene. This CDR3 is 15 amino acids long. The CDR3 sequence: CASSKVWQGSSPLHF. The DNA of the CDR3 is TGTGCCAGCAGCAAAGTATGGCAGGGGAGTTCACCCCTCCACTTT.

A word on this clone: A much bigger clone sits one base away, suggesting this may be a read error. The genes are TRBV7-6 and TRBJ2-5, with 10 bases that match TRBD1. Germline V CDR1 and CDR2: SGHVS, FNYEAQ. The length of the CDR3 is 13 residues. The trim removed 5 bases at V and 4 bases at J, leaving 1 base unmatched. The CDR3 spells CASSRDRGETQYF. CDR3 coding DNA: TGTGCCAGCAGCCGGGACAGGGGAGAGACCCAGTACTTC. The complete variable domain, with remaining parts taken from reference TRBV7-6 and TRBJ2-5, reads GAGVSQSPRYKVTKRGQDVALRCDPISGHVSLYWYRQALGQGPEFLTYFNYEAQQDKSGLPNDRFSAERPEGSISTLTIQRTEQRDSAMYRCASSRDRGETQYFGPGTRLLVL.